The present T cell receptor (beta chain) was sequenced within a study of shared T cell receptors in the human thymus. The CDR3 spans 15 residues. V was pared by 0 bases and J by 2 bases, with 10 bases between. Germline-derived CDR1 and CDR2 are SGHRS and YFSETQ. Only in-frame clones appear in the TCRdb table, and some are missing; sequencing was by immunoSEQ multiplex PCR. The table includes under 450,000 clones, approximately 95% detected once. This clone was seen once. V is TRBV5-1 and J is TRBJ2-3; D gene uncertain. This TCR derives from a human donor. The sequencing input was thymocytes. In DNA form, the CDR3 reads TGCGCCAGCAGCTTGGCGGGTTTCCCCACAGATACGCAGTATTTT. It encodes CASSLAGFPTDTQYF.